Following are 8 T cell receptor beta chains from one sample sequenced in a study of cytomegalovirus exposure and HLA in healthy donors (dated by TCRdb to 2017 to 2019). Receptors were amplified or captured by the immunoSEQ multiplex PCR assay. For the multiplex PCR, a mixture combining 60 forward primers for TCR Vbeta segments and 13 reverse primers for TCR Jbeta segments was used. Held by TCRdb, this immuneACCESS table contains in-frame sequences only and omits some clones. Under half of the omission traces to an unresolved V gene where checked; the cause of the rest is unknown. The sample has a few hundred thousand clones on record, about 74% of them singletons. The ten largest account for roughly 15% of the sample. Sequenced input: PBMCs. These receptors came from a man aged 35 to 55 in good health and CMV-seronegative.

This clone was seen only once. The chain joins TRBV30 to TRBJ2-7, with D uncertain. This CDR3 has 12 residues. CDR1 is GTSNPN, CDR2 SVGIG, per germline (reference sequence). Trimming shortened V by 4 bases and J by 3 bases, and 10 bases separated the two germline ends. CDR3 DNA sequence: TGTGCCTGGAACAGAAACCACTACGAGCAGTACTTC. It encodes CAWNRNHYEQYF.

The V gene is TRBV15, the J gene TRBJ2-7, with 8 bases matching TRBD1. Unmatched junction bases numbered 5, after V lost 0 bases and J lost 4 bases. The CDR3 covers 15 residues. Germline V gene data show CDR1 as LNHNV and CDR2 as YYDKDF (reference sequence). As DNA, the CDR3 is TGTGCCACCAGCAGAGAGACAGGGGTGCCGTACGAGCAGTACTTC. This gives the protein CATSRETGVPYEQYF.

This chain uses TRBV19 with TRBJ2-1; 7 bases match TRBD2. V lost 6 bases, J lost 3 bases, and 8 bases stayed unmatched. CDR1 is LNHDA and CDR2 is SQIVND in the germline V gene (reference sequence). This CDR3 contains 15 residues. The DNA of the CDR3 is TGTGCCAGTAGGTATGGGAGGGAGGGCTACAATGAGCAGTTCTTC. Amino acid sequence: CASRYGREGYNEQFF.

This chain connects TRBV9 to TRBJ2-1; TRBD2 might be the D (7 bases). This CDR3 has 18 amino acids. Looked up from germline, CDR1 is SGDLS and CDR2 is YYNGEE. V lost 0 bases and J lost 9, with 25 bases in between. In nucleotides, the CDR3 is TGTGCCAGCAGCGTAGAACCCCTCAGGAGGGGGGGCCGGGGTGAGCAGTTCTTC. Protein product: CASSVEPLRRGGRGEQFF. Drawing the rest from reference TRBV9 and TRBJ2-1, the complete variable domain is DSGVTQTPKHLITATGQRVTLRCSPRSGDLSVYWYQQSLDQGLQFLIQYYNGEERAKGNILERFSAQQFPDLHSELNLSSLELGDSALYFCASSVEPLRRGGRGEQFFGPGTRLTVL.

The V and J genes are TRBV27 and TRBJ1-2; 10 bases line up with TRBD1. CDR1 and CDR2 from the germline V gene are MNHEY and SMNVEV (reference sequence). Trimming took 5 bases from V and 0 from J; bases not matched to a gene: 9. The CDR3 runs to 17 residues. CDR3 sequence (DNA): TGTGCCAGCAGTCCCTGGGACAGGGGTGATCCTAACTATGGCTACACCTTC. This sequence encodes CASSPWDRGDPNYGYTF.

CDR3 coding DNA: TGTGCCACCAGCAGACGCGGGGGGGGAACTGGAAACACCATATATTTT. It specifies CATSRRGGGTGNTIYF. The genes are TRBV15 and TRBJ1-3; possible D gene TRBD1, 5 bases. The germline gives CDR1 LNHNV, CDR2 YYDKDF (reference sequence). The CDR3 is made up of 16 amino acids. V lost 2 bases, J lost 2 bases, and 13 bases lay in between. Using reference TRBV15 and TRBJ1-3 for the parts outside the CDR3, the full variable domain is DAMVIQNPRYQVTQFGKPVTLSCSQTLNHNVMYWYQQKSSQAPKLLFHYYDKDFNNEADTPDNFQSRRPNTSFCFLDIRSPGLGDTAMYLCATSRRGGGTGNTIYFGEGSWLTVV.

This chain links TRBV9 with TRBJ2-1; TRBD2 is a possible D gene (6 bases). Trimming took 0 bases from V and 9 from J, leaving 16 bases between them. CDR3 length: 15 residues. Germline CDR1 is SGDLS and CDR2 is YYNGEE. CDR3 coding DNA: TGTGCCAGCAGCGTAGTGGAGGGAGGTTTCGGTGAGCAGTTCTTC. Encoded protein: CASSVVEGGFGEQFF.

The chain joins TRBV15 to TRBJ1-5; D is undetermined. Germline CDR1 is LNHNV and CDR2 is YYDKDF (reference sequence). The ends were cut back, 6 bases at V and 0 bases at J, with 12 bases in the middle. The CDR3 sequence is 15 residues long. The CDR3 sequence is CATRYSPLSNQPQHF. The CDR3 bases are TGTGCCACCAGATACAGTCCACTTAGCAATCAGCCCCAGCATTTT.